This T cell receptor beta chain was observed in a study of blood T cell repertoires in COVID-19. Looking at the study overall: PBMCs, B-cell-depleted T cells, or T cells provided the cDNA or gDNA that made up the material.

Residents of about two dozen US areas, aged about 18 to 95 years, made up the participants. Original handling: It was from reference gene primer amplification that nucleated cell counts were estimated. Some clones are missing from TCRdb's copy, which holds only in-frame ones; the method was immunoSEQ multiplex PCR. V, J and clone size were drawn from that table, and D and trimming were deduced from the DNA. The data hold around 250,000 clones, with approximately 81% observed a single time. The CDR3 is made up of 15 amino acids. Per the germline V gene, CDR1 is LGHDT and CDR2 is YNNKEL (reference sequence). Trimming cost V 4 bases and J 0 bases, with 10 bases left between them.

The sequenced sample was PBMCs or T cells enriched from blood (not recorded which). The origin of this receptor is a woman aged 45-59 years who had been exposed to COVID-19. The V gene is TRBV3-1 (or the pseudogene TRBV3-2), the J gene TRBJ1-3; unclear D gene. Written as DNA, the CDR3 is TGTGCCAGCAGCCGTCAGGTCCCCTCTGGAAACACCATATATTTT. Translating it yields CASSRQVPSGNTIYF.